Presented here are 32 T cell receptor beta chains from one specimen sequenced in a study of CD8 T cells in ankylosing spondylitis. In TCRdb, the 5' RACE reads were re-called with MiXCR into one record per CDR3 protein. In the table there are some 130,000 distinct CDR3 sequences, roughly 8.8% of which are singletons. Sequences were obtained from blood, either unsorted or a sorted T cell fraction (not recorded which). The receptors shown here come from a male donor with ankylosing spondylitis or in good health (not recorded which).

Comments on this clonotype: A much larger clone is a single base away; this may be a read error. The rearrangement joins TRBV27 to TRBJ2-1; TRBD2 matches at 9 bases. This CDR3 is 15 amino acids long. V lost 4 bases to trimming and J lost 8 bases; unmatched junction nucleotides: 9. Germline V gene sequence: CDR1 MNHEY, CDR2 SMNVEV (reference sequence). CDR3 coding DNA: TGTGCCAGCAGTTCAATGGCTAGCGGGAACGATGAGCAGTTCTTC. The encoded protein is CASSSMASGNDEQFF.

This clonotype was picked up many times. This sequence joins TRBV7-2 and TRBJ2-5; D is unresolved. The V gene lost 6 bases and the J gene lost 4 bases, with 15 bases spanning the gap. The CDR3 totals 14 residues. Germline CDR1 reads SGHTA; CDR2 reads FQGNSA. The DNA for the CDR3 is TGTGCCAGCAGTCGCCTCTTATGGCGAGAGACCCAGTACTTC. It is translated as CASSRLLWRETQYF.

The CDR3 protein is CASSPRALAGYTGELFF. The DNA for the CDR3 is TGTGCCAGCAGCCCTCGCGCCCTAGCGGGGTACACCGGGGAGCTGTTTTTT. The chain recombines TRBV7-2 with TRBJ2-2, with 9 positions matching TRBD2. V shed 5 bases, J shed 3 bases, and the junction held 10 bases outside the gene matches. In germline, CDR1 is SGHTA, CDR2 FQGNSA. This CDR3 region has 17 residues.

This clonotype was counted ten times or more. The chain employs TRBV7-2 and TRBJ2-1, with TRBD2 matching 13 bases. The CDR3 is 23 residues long. J lost 0 bases, V lost 3 bases, and 20 bases had no gene match. CDR1 SGHTA and CDR2 FQGNSA come from the germline V gene. The CDR3 bases are TGTGCCAGCAGCTTCGGGACTAGCGGGACAATGAGACAGTTGGAAAGCTCCTACAATGAGCAGTTCTTC. Protein: CASSFGTSGTMRQLESSYNEQFF.

This clonotype was seen ten or more times. Mismatch with germline at one junction end may stem from a read error. The V and J genes are TRBV12-3 or TRBV12-4 and TRBJ2-7; 8 bases line up with TRBD1. The CDR3 totals 14 residues. CDR3 region: CASRLDRGSYEQYF. The CDR3 DNA reads as TGTGCCAGCAGGTTAGACAGGGGTTCCTACGAGCAGTACTTC.

Ten or more counts support this clonotype. V gene TRBV14 combines with J gene TRBJ2-1; 11 bases align to TRBD2. This CDR3 is built from 17 residues. With 4 bases clipped from V and 3 bases from J, the junction kept 8 bases outside the gene matches. Germline CDR1 is SGHDN and CDR2 is FVKESK. In DNA, the CDR3 is TGTGCCAGCAGCCTCCAGCTAGCGGGAGGACTCTACAATGAGCAGTTCTTC. Residues: CASSLQLAGGLYNEQFF.

In its sample, this clonotype was seen many times. The chain employs TRBV11-2 and TRBJ1-1, with D unclear. Germline loops: CDR1 SGHAT, CDR2 FQNNGV. V lost 2 bases, J lost 7 bases, and 26 bases lay in between. This CDR3 spans 18 amino acids. In DNA, the CDR3 is TGTGCCAGCAGCTTATCCCGAGGCCGGACGGTGCGATTCAGTGAAGCTTTCTTT. Translating it yields CASSLSRGRTVRFSEAFF.

This clonotype was recorded many times. The V call is TRBV15, the J call TRBJ1-2; D uncertain. Germline values: CDR1 LNHNV, CDR2 YYDKDF (reference sequence). V was clipped by 0 bases and J by 4 bases, with 3 bases between them. The CDR3 runs 12 residues. As DNA, the CDR3 is TGTGCCACCAGCAGAGATGGCTATGGCTACACCTTC. Its translation: CATSRDGYGYTF.

The chain links TRBV7-8 to TRBJ2-5; a possible D gene is TRBD2 (6 bases). Trimming stripped 0 bases from V and 9 bases from J, with 11 bases between. From germline, CDR1 is SGHVS and CDR2 FQNEAQ. This CDR3 is 13 amino acids long. CDR3 residues: CASSLAPWGAQYF. CDR3 sequence (DNA): TGTGCCAGCAGCTTAGCCCCCTGGGGGGCCCAGTACTTC.

This clonotype appeared many times. The chain has TRBV12-3 or TRBV12-4 and TRBJ1-2, with 10 bases lining up with TRBD1. CDR3 length: 20 amino acids. Unmatched junction bases numbered 23, after V lost 6 bases and J lost 4 bases. The DNA of the CDR3 is TGTGCCAGCAGCCGTACAGACTGGGACAGGGGTCGTGTGGAGCGCTATGGCTACACCTTC. Translating it yields CASSRTDWDRGRVERYGYTF.

This clonotype was seen ten or more times. The rearrangement uses TRBV7-8 and TRBJ2-3; D is perhaps TRBD1 (6 bases). The V gene lost 4 bases and the J gene lost 6 bases, with 20 bases spanning the gap. Germline V lookup: CDR1 SGHVS, CDR2 FQNEAQ. CDR3 length: 16 residues. The CDR3 bases are TGTGCCAGCAGCTACGGTCCGGGACACGTTTGGGATACGCAGTATTTT. This codes for CASSYGPGHVWDTQYF. The full variable domain, rest sourced from reference TRBV7-8 and TRBJ2-3, is GAGVSQSPRYKVAKRGQDVALRCDPISGHVSLFWYQQALGQGPEFLTYFQNEAQLDKSGLPSDRFFAERPEGSVSTLKIQRTQQEDSAVYLCASSYGPGHVWDTQYFGPGTRLTVL.

This clonotype was seen repeatedly, ten times or more. This chain connects TRBV5-1 to TRBJ2-2; 10 bases map to TRBD2. Losses at the gene ends were 4 bases for V and 4 bases for J; bases not matched to a gene: 10. The CDR3 extends over 17 amino acids. Germline CDR1 is SGHRS and CDR2 is YFSETQ. CDR3 nucleotide sequence: TGCGCCAGCAGCGAGGACCTAGCGGGAGAATCCACCGGGGAGCTGTTTTTT. Translated: CASSEDLAGESTGELFF.

This clonotype has only a few counts. The chain joins TRBV5-5 to TRBJ2-5; no firm D call. CDR1 is SGHKS and CDR2 is YYEKEE in the germline V gene (reference sequence). Trimming removed 0 bases at V and 5 bases at J, with 17 bases between. The CDR3 extends over 16 amino acids. The CDR3 loop reads CASSLAEDDVRETQYF. The CDR3 DNA sequence: TGTGCCAGCAGCTTGGCCGAGGATGATGTCAGGGAGACCCAGTACTTC.

This clonotype has only a few counts. The rearrangement links TRBV20-1 to TRBJ2-7, with 7 nucleotides matching TRBD2. The trim removed 5 bases at V and 0 bases at J, leaving 7 bases unmatched. In germline, CDR1 is DFQATT, CDR2 SNEGSKA (reference sequence). The CDR3 length is 14 residues. CDR3 region: CSASKASGSYEQYF. For the CDR3, the DNA is TGCAGTGCTTCAAAGGCTAGCGGCTCCTACGAGCAGTACTTC.

This chain links TRBV6-1 with TRBJ2-6; 8 bases agree with TRBD1. With V trimmed by 8 bases and J by 0 bases, 6 bases remained unmatched. The CDR3 consists of 16 residues. Germline CDR1 reads MNHNS; CDR2 reads SASEGT. CDR3 DNA: TGTGCCAGCTGGGCAGGGGGCAACTCTGGGGCCAACGTCCTGACTTTC. It yields the protein CASWAGGNSGANVLTF.

This chain connects TRBV11-2 to TRBJ2-3; D call uncertain. The CDR3 contains 14 residues. V was clipped by 6 bases and J by 0 bases, with 10 bases between them. Germline V lookup: CDR1 SGHAT, CDR2 FQNNGV. The CDR3 DNA sequence: TGTGCCAGCAGGCCTGATACTAGCACAGATACGCAGTATTTT. Encoded protein: CASRPDTSTDTQYF.

This clonotype turned up a few times. This chain links TRBV29-1 with TRBJ2-4; 9 bases align to TRBD1. Germline CDR1 and CDR2: SQVTM and ANQGSEA. The CDR3 extends over 17 amino acids. The CDR3 coding sequence is TGCACCACTTGGGGGACAGGGCGTATATCTAGGGCAAACATTCAGTACTTC. Protein product: CTTWGTGRISRANIQYF.

The chain recombines TRBV5-5 with TRBJ2-1; TRBD2 agrees at 7 bases. In germline, CDR1 is SGHKS, CDR2 YYEKEE (reference sequence). The V and J ends lost 4 bases and 3 bases, in that order; junction bases with no gene match: 4. The CDR3 contains 14 residues. The CDR3 protein is CASSLGRIYNEQFF. The DNA for the CDR3 is TGTGCCAGCAGCCTCGGGAGGATCTACAATGAGCAGTTCTTC.

About this clonotype: This could be a read error, since a much larger clone is one nucleotide away. This chain connects TRBV5-1 to TRBJ2-3; 10 nucleotides align to TRBD2. V lost 3 bases and J lost 3; bases outside the gene matches: 4. CDR3 length: 15 residues. Germline loops: CDR1 SGHRS, CDR2 YFSETQ. DNA of the CDR3: TGCGCCAGCAGCTCGGTGGGACTAGCGACAGATACGCAGTATTTT. As protein: CASSSVGLATDTQYF.

This clonotype was recorded many times. The chain links TRBV7-2 to TRBJ2-1; TRBD2 might be the D (5 bases). V was shortened by 5 bases and J by 4 bases, with 9 bases between the two germline ends. CDR3 length: 13 amino acids. Germline-derived CDR1 and CDR2 are SGHTA and FQGNSA. The CDR3 here is CASSRTLYNEQFF. The CDR3 nucleotides read TGTGCCAGCAGCCGGACTTTATACAATGAGCAGTTCTTC.

This clonotype was seen only a few times. V gene TRBV24-1 combines with J gene TRBJ2-1; possible D gene TRBD2, 6 bases. The V and J ends lost 4 bases and 1 base respectively, with 10 bases between them. Per the germline V gene, CDR1 is KGHDR and CDR2 is SFDVKD. The CDR3 contains 15 residues. In nucleotides, the CDR3 is TGTGCCACCAGTGAGCGCGCGGGATCCTACAATGAGCAGTTCTTC. Protein sequence: CATSERAGSYNEQFF.

This clonotype was counted only a few times. The rearrangement uses TRBV2 and TRBJ2-3; maybe TRBD1 (5 bases). The CDR3 loop spans 14 amino acids. CDR1 and CDR2 (germline): SNHLY, FYNNEI. The ends were cut back, 8 bases at V and 2 bases at J, with 14 bases in the middle. CDR3 amino acids: CASGDRDLTDTQYF. The CDR3 DNA is TGTGCCAGCGGAGACAGAGACCTCACAGATACGCAGTATTTT.

This clonotype appeared a few times. The V and J genes are TRBV27 and TRBJ2-7; weak D call: TRBD2 (6 bases). This CDR3 region has 15 residues. CDR1 and CDR2 from the germline V gene are MNHEY and SMNVEV (reference sequence). V was clipped by 2 bases and J by 2 bases, with 13 bases between them. The CDR3 DNA reads TGTGCCAGCAGTTTAACCCCTCCGGGGGCCTACGAGCAGTACTTC. Translation gives CASSLTPPGAYEQYF.

This clonotype was seen more than once but under ten times. This rearrangement joins TRBV7-9 to TRBJ1-1; no firm D call. This CDR3 region has 13 residues. The germline V gene has CDR1 SEHNR and CDR2 FQNEAQ (reference sequence). Trimming pared 2 bases from V and 1 base from J, leaving 5 bases between. This CDR3 reads CASSLTSNTEAFF. In DNA, the CDR3 is TGTGCCAGCAGCTTAACTTCGAACACTGAAGCTTTCTTT.

Comments on this clonotype: At one of its ends the junction is not consistent with the germline gene, which may arise from a read error. DNA for the CDR3: TGCTGTGCTAGAGATCGAATCGGGCTAGCGCGAGGCGGGGAGCTGTTTTTT. Translated: CCARDRIGLARGGELFF. V is TRBV20-1 and J is TRBJ2-2, with D possibly TRBD2 on 6 matching bases. CDR1 and CDR2 (germline): DFQATT, SNEGSKA (reference sequence). This CDR3 spans 17 amino acids.

At least ten counts were recorded for this clonotype. The chain combines TRBV5-1 with TRBJ2-2, with 9 nucleotides matching TRBD2. J lost 5 bases, V lost 0 bases, and 5 bases had no gene match. The V gene's germline CDR1 is SGHRS and CDR2 YFSETQ. The CDR3 covers 16 residues. The CDR3 sequence: CASSLAAGGETGELFF. The CDR3 DNA follows: TGCGCCAGCAGCTTGGCAGCGGGAGGAGAAACCGGGGAGCTGTTTTTT.

This clonotype came up many times. This chain joins TRBV20-1 and TRBJ2-5, with D perhaps TRBD2 (6 bases). Germline CDR1 is DFQATT and CDR2 is SNEGSKA (reference sequence). V was shortened by 3 bases and J by 4 bases, with 12 bases between the two germline ends. This CDR3 has 13 amino acids. CDR3: CSASALGGETQYF. In DNA form, the CDR3 reads TGCAGTGCTAGCGCCCTCGGGGGAGAGACCCAGTACTTC.

This clonotype was recorded many times. CDR3 bases: TGTGCCAGCAAAATGACAGAGTACAATGAGCAGTTCTTC. Translated: CASKMTEYNEQFF. The J gene is TRBJ2-1, the V gene TRBV7-9; D may be TRBD1 (5 bases). V lost 7 bases and J lost 4, with 11 bases in between. Germline V CDR1 and CDR2: SEHNR, FQNEAQ (reference sequence). The CDR3 consists of 13 residues.

This clonotype has at least ten counts. The rearrangement links TRBV11-2 to TRBJ2-3; D is unresolved. The ends were cut back, 0 bases at V and 3 bases at J, with 16 bases in the middle. Germline V gene data show CDR1 as SGHAT and CDR2 as FQNNGV. The CDR3 loop spans 17 amino acids. The CDR3 region has the DNA TGTGCCAGCAGCTTAGAGGCCGCTGCAGGTATGACAGATACGCAGTATTTT. Its translation: CASSLEAAAGMTDTQYF.

This clonotype was counted at least ten times. Here the CDR3 reads CASRLTGSNTGELFF. As DNA, the CDR3 is TGTGCCAGCAGGCTGACAGGATCGAACACCGGGGAGCTGTTTTTT. This sequence joins TRBV7-9 and TRBJ2-2; possibly TRBD1 for D (6 bases). This CDR3 has 15 amino acids. Per germline, CDR1 SEHNR and CDR2 FQNEAQ (reference sequence). Trimming took off 6 bases at V and 0 bases at J, with 11 bases between the two ends.

This clonotype was observed at least ten times. The chain couples TRBV5-6 to TRBJ2-7, with TRBD1 identical over 7 bases. Looked up from germline, CDR1 is SGHDT and CDR2 is YYEEEE. V shed 4 bases and J 3 bases; nucleotides not matched to a gene: 10. The CDR3 is made up of 15 amino acids. The CDR3 region has the DNA TGTGCCAGCAGCAATTACAGGGGACCCTTCTACGAGCAGTACTTC. The encoded protein is CASSNYRGPFYEQYF.

This clonotype was counted between two and nine times. The chain joins TRBV7-9 to TRBJ2-2; no definite D call. The CDR3 length is 14 residues. Germline CDR1 reads SEHNR; CDR2 reads FQNEAQ (reference sequence). V was pared by 1 base and J by 2 bases, with 5 bases between. The CDR3 nucleotides are TGTGCCAGCAGCTTAGTGCACAACACCGGGGAGCTGTTTTTT. Translating gives CASSLVHNTGELFF.